A selection of T cell receptor beta chains follows, all from one sample in a study of circulating and synovial CD4+ cells in juvenile arthritis. Only in-frame clones appear in the TCRdb table, and some are missing; sequencing was by immunoSEQ multiplex PCR. The sample has about 16,000 clones, approximately 90% seen once. Sequenced material: CD4+ T cells from blood. All receptors come from a human donor with juvenile idiopathic arthritis. The CDR3 runs from the conserved cysteine through the conserved F or W. Fields, in order: clone size, J gene, V gene, D gene, CDR3 DNA, CDR3 protein. D genes are given only for firm matches. Where a row states a size, it is once, few, many or the class of an expanded clone; other rows omit it.

abundance: .; j_gene: TRBJ2-1; v_gene: TRBV7-2; d_gene: .; CDR3nt: TGTGCCAGCAGCCCCGAACCCAACTACTCCTACAATGAGCAGTTCTTC; CDR3aa: CASSPEPNYSYNEQFF
abundance: .; j_gene: TRBJ1-2; v_gene: TRBV6-5; d_gene: TRBD1; CDR3nt: TGTGCCAGCAGTTACTCTGGACAGGTCCGGGGCTACACCTTC; CDR3aa: CASSYSGQVRGYTF
abundance: .; j_gene: TRBJ1-4; v_gene: TRBV10-3; d_gene: TRBD1; CDR3nt: TGTGCCATCGGCCCGGGACAGGAATTGTCGAAAACTAATGAAAAACTGTTTTTT; CDR3aa: CAIGPGQELSKTNEKLFF
abundance: .; j_gene: TRBJ1-2; v_gene: TRBV6-6; d_gene: TRBD1; CDR3nt: TGTGCCAGCAGACCGACAGGGAGTTATGGCTACACCTTC; CDR3aa: CASRPTGSYGYTF
abundance: .; j_gene: TRBJ1-5; v_gene: TRBV2; d_gene: .; CDR3nt: TGTGCCAGCAACTCGCGATCCGGCAATCAGCCCCAGCATTTT; CDR3aa: CASNSRSGNQPQHF
abundance: .; j_gene: TRBJ1-4; v_gene: TRBV15; d_gene: TRBD1; CDR3nt: TGTGCCACCAGCAGAGATACGGGCCTGGGACAGCATGAAAAACTGTTTTTT; CDR3aa: CATSRDTGLGQHEKLFF
abundance: few; j_gene: TRBJ1-2; v_gene: TRBV6-5; d_gene: .; CDR3nt: TGTGCCAGCAGTTACTCGATGGGGGGTGGCTACACCTTC; CDR3aa: CASSYSMGGGYTF
abundance: .; j_gene: TRBJ2-7; v_gene: TRBV6-5; d_gene: TRBD1; CDR3nt: TGTGCCGGCAGTAACCACGACAGGGGAGTCTACGAGCAGTACTTC; CDR3aa: CAGSNHDRGVYEQYF
abundance: few; j_gene: TRBJ2-7; v_gene: TRBV21-1; d_gene: .; CDR3nt: TGTGCCAGCAGAACTAGTTTGGCCGCCGGGCCTTACGAGCAGTACTTC; CDR3aa: CASRTSLAAGPYEQYF
abundance: .; j_gene: TRBJ1-2; v_gene: TRBV7-2; d_gene: TRBD1; CDR3nt: TGTGCCAGCAGCACCTGGACAGGGAATGGCTACACCTTC; CDR3aa: CASSTWTGNGYTF
abundance: .; j_gene: TRBJ2-5; v_gene: TRBV4-3; d_gene: TRBD2; CDR3nt: TGCGCCAGCAGCCAAGTCGCGGGGGGGATGAAGACCCAGTACTTC; CDR3aa: CASSQVAGGMKTQYF
abundance: .; j_gene: TRBJ2-7; v_gene: TRBV25-1; d_gene: TRBD1; CDR3nt: TGTGCCAGCAGTGACCACAGGGGTTTGGTCTACGAGCAGTACTTC; CDR3aa: CASSDHRGLVYEQYF
abundance: once; j_gene: TRBJ2-4; v_gene: TRBV25-1; d_gene: TRBD1; CDR3nt: TGTGCCAGCAGTGACAGGGGGCGCCCGGCGGACATTCAGTACTTC; CDR3aa: CASSDRGRPADIQYF
abundance: .; j_gene: TRBJ2-6; v_gene: TRBV18; d_gene: .; CDR3nt: TGTGCCAGCTCACCACGAGGGTCCCTCGGGGCCAACGTCCTGACTTTC; CDR3aa: CASSPRGSLGANVLTF
abundance: .; j_gene: TRBJ2-7; v_gene: TRBV27; d_gene: .; CDR3nt: TGTGCCAGCAGTAGCCGCCCCTGGACAAAGGGCGAGCAGTACTTC; CDR3aa: CASSSRPWTKGEQYF
abundance: .; j_gene: TRBJ2-1; v_gene: TRBV7-2; d_gene: .; CDR3nt: TGTGCCAGCAGCATCGACTGGCCTGTCGAGCAGTTCTTC; CDR3aa: CASSIDWPVEQFF
abundance: .; j_gene: TRBJ2-7; v_gene: TRBV6-6; d_gene: TRBD2; CDR3nt: TGTGCCAGCAGCCGGGGGGACGAGCAGTACTTC; CDR3aa: CASSRGDEQYF
abundance: .; j_gene: TRBJ2-2; v_gene: TRBV5-1; d_gene: .; CDR3nt: TGCGCCAGCAGCTTGGCCGGGCGGGGAAACACCGGGGAGCTGTTTTTT; CDR3aa: CASSLAGRGNTGELFF
abundance: .; j_gene: TRBJ2-3; v_gene: TRBV10-3; d_gene: .; CDR3nt: TGTGCCATCAGTGACCGGGGGAGCACAGATACGCAGTATTTT; CDR3aa: CAISDRGSTDTQYF
abundance: few; j_gene: TRBJ2-1; v_gene: TRBV5-4; d_gene: .; CDR3nt: TGTGCCAGCAGCGGTCGGACTGGTTACAATGAGCAGTTCTTC; CDR3aa: CASSGRTGYNEQFF
abundance: .; j_gene: TRBJ2-5; v_gene: TRBV5-4; d_gene: TRBD2; CDR3nt: TGTGCCAGCAGGCAAGCGGGAGGCGGTGAGACCCAGTACTTC; CDR3aa: CASRQAGGGETQYF
abundance: .; j_gene: TRBJ2-5; v_gene: TRBV18; d_gene: .; CDR3nt: TGTGCCAGCTCACCTGACGAGCGTGTCGTGTACTTC; CDR3aa: CASSPDERVVYF
abundance: .; j_gene: TRBJ1-5; v_gene: TRBV4-1; d_gene: .; CDR3nt: TGCGCCAGCAGCCAAGATGGTGGCAGATTCTCCAATCAGCCCCAGCATTTT; CDR3aa: CASSQDGGRFSNQPQHF
abundance: .; j_gene: TRBJ1-1; v_gene: TRBV5-1; d_gene: .; CDR3nt: TGCGCCAGCAGCTTGGAACCAGGGTCCACTGAAGCTTTCTTT; CDR3aa: CASSLEPGSTEAFF
abundance: .; j_gene: TRBJ1-5; v_gene: TRBV19; d_gene: .; CDR3nt: TGTGCCAGTGGATCCCCGGGGGATCAGCCCCAGCATTTT; CDR3aa: CASGSPGDQPQHF
abundance: .; j_gene: TRBJ1-3; v_gene: TRBV5-1; d_gene: .; CDR3nt: TGCGCCAGCAGCCCAACGGGACAAAGAAACACCATATATTTT; CDR3aa: CASSPTGQRNTIYF
abundance: .; j_gene: TRBJ1-1; v_gene: TRBV11-2; d_gene: TRBD1; CDR3nt: TGTGCCAGCAGCTTAGGCCGACCGGGACAGGGGGCGAGGAGAACTGAAGCTTTCTTT; CDR3aa: CASSLGRPGQGARRTEAFF
abundance: .; j_gene: TRBJ2-7; v_gene: TRBV7-9; d_gene: .; CDR3nt: TGTGCCAGCAGCTTAGCCCCCCTTTATCCCCGGGGCTCCTACGAGCAGTACTTC; CDR3aa: CASSLAPLYPRGSYEQYF
abundance: .; j_gene: TRBJ1-1; v_gene: TRBV5-8; d_gene: .; CDR3nt: TGTGCCAGCAGCTTGGTAACTCTGAACACTGAAGCTTTCTTT; CDR3aa: CASSLVTLNTEAFF
abundance: .; j_gene: TRBJ1-3; v_gene: TRBV30; d_gene: .; CDR3nt: TGTGCCTGGAGTGTACTCTTTGGAAACACCATATATTTT; CDR3aa: CAWSVLFGNTIYF
abundance: .; j_gene: TRBJ2-1; v_gene: TRBV6-6; d_gene: TRBD1; CDR3nt: TGTGCCAGCAGTAGGGGGACAGGGACAATTAATGAGCAGTTCTTC; CDR3aa: CASSRGTGTINEQFF